This TCR beta chain appears in the sequencing data of a study of blood T cell repertoires in COVID-19. Study-wide context: From the United States, Italy and Spain came samples of acute and convalescent COVID-19.

Using immunoSEQ multiplex PCR, the repertoire was profiled, and TCRdb retains in-frame clones only, with some absent. Among 180,000 or so clones listed, approximately 91% were seen once. The germline gives CDR1 MNHEY, CDR2 SVGAGI. The germline V and J ends were trimmed by 9 bases and 8 bases, with 17 bases remaining between them. This CDR3 is 13 amino acids long. Sequencing used peripheral blood. The TCR sequence derives from a man aged 18 to 29 with active or convalescent COVID-19. V is TRBV6-5 and J is TRBJ2-1; D may be TRBD1 (6 bases). The CDR3 sequence is CASSGTMIYEQFF. The DNA of the CDR3 is TGTGCCAGTTCCGGGACAATGATTTATGAGCAGTTCTTC.